Following are 5 T cell receptor beta chains from one sample sequenced in a study of beta chain features in type 1 diabetes. Expressed TCRB transcripts were sequenced because the isolated RNA had all been reverse transcribed beforehand. Generated by immunoSEQ multiplex PCR, the TCRdb table keeps only in-frame clones and is missing some. The data show about 160,000 clones, with approximately 8.7% seen just once and 0.7% held by the top ten. These receptors are not linked to any known antigen. Study-wide results and caveats: In all four CD4+ subsets, TCRB CDR3 length was significantly, moderately reduced in type 1 diabetes.

Sequencing was performed on central memory CD4+ T cells from blood. Receptors were obtained from a woman in her twenties or thirties with type 1 diabetes.

This clone was seen more than once but under ten times. The chain is built from TRBV5-1 and TRBJ2-1; TRBD2 agrees at 16 bases. V shed 4 bases, J shed 0 bases, and the junction held 7 bases outside the gene matches. CDR1 SGHRS and CDR2 YFSETQ come from the germline V gene. The CDR3 is 19 residues long. The chain's CDR3 is CASSPGTSGRVSSYNEQFF. CDR3 in DNA: TGCGCCAGCAGCCCAGGGACTAGCGGGAGGGTGAGCTCCTACAATGAGCAGTTCTTC.

V gene TRBV6-6 combines with J gene TRBJ1-5; D gene unclear. The V end was cut by 2 bases, the J end by 6 bases, with 14 bases between. This CDR3 region has 15 residues. CDR1 and CDR2 (germline): MNHNY, SVGAGI (reference sequence). The CDR3 sequence is CASSYQPSGGQPQHF. DNA for the CDR3: TGTGCCAGCAGTTACCAACCCAGTGGAGGTCAGCCCCAGCATTTT.

This clone was seen a handful of times. This chain connects TRBV28 to TRBJ1-2, with no clear D. Germline V gene lookup returns CDR1 MDHEN and CDR2 SYDVKM. The ends were cut back, 10 bases at V and 0 bases at J, with 9 bases in the middle. CDR3 length: 12 residues. The CDR3 sequence is CATTSSNYGYTF. DNA of the CDR3: TGTGCCACCACAAGTTCTAACTATGGCTACACCTTC.

A few counts support this clone. CDR3 sequence (DNA): TGTGCCAGTAAGGAACTAGCGGGTTCCAATGAGCAGTTCTTC. Translating gives CASKELAGSNEQFF. The rearrangement uses TRBV19 and TRBJ2-1, with 9 bases aligning to TRBD2. CDR3 length: 14 amino acids. The ends lost 7 bases at V and 6 bases at J; junction bases unmatched: 7. From germline, CDR1 is LNHDA and CDR2 SQIVND (reference sequence).

This clone came up a few times. The CDR3 region has the DNA TGTGCCACCAGCCCACGACAGGGGGCGAGCGGCTACACCTTC. Translating it yields CATSPRQGASGYTF. The V and J genes are TRBV15 and TRBJ1-2; 10 nucleotides match TRBD1. The V and J ends lost 5 bases and 8 bases, in that order; junction bases with no gene match: 8. There are 14 residues in the CDR3. CDR1 and CDR2 (germline): LNHNV, YYDKDF (reference sequence). Using reference TRBV15 and TRBJ1-2 for the parts outside the CDR3, the full variable domain is DAMVIQNPRYQVTQFGKPVTLSCSQTLNHNVMYWYQQKSSQAPKLLFHYYDKDFNNEADTPDNFQSRRPNTSFCFLDIRSPGLGDTAMYLCATSPRQGASGYTFGSGTRLTVV.